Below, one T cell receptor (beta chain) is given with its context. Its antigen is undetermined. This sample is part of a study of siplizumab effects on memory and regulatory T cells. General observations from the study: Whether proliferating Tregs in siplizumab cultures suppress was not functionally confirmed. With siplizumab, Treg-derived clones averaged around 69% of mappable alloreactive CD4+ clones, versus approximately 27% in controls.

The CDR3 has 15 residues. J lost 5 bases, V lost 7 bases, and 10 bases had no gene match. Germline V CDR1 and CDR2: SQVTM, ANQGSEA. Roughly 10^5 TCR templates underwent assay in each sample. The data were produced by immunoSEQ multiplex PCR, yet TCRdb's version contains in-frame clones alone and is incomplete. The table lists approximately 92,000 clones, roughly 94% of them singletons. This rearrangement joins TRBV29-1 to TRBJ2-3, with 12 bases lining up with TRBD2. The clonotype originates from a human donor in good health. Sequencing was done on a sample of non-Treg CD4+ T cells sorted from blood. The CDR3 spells CSAGRAGLAGDTQYF. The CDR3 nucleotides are TGCAGCGCCGGAAGAGCGGGACTAGCGGGAGATACGCAGTATTTT.